One and the same sample provided the 14 T cell receptor beta chains below, sequenced in a study of CD8 T cells in Susac syndrome. Random hexamers were used to reverse transcribe the RNA input (about 0.5 to 1 ug). One entry per CDR3 protein, called by TCRdb with MiXCR from the immunoSEQ multiplex PCR reads. The table lists 200,000 to 300,000 distinct CDR3 sequences, about 96% of them singletons. The specimen sequenced was CD4+ T cells from PBMCs. The receptors stem from a human donor with Susac syndrome.

This chain joins TRBV19 and TRBJ2-7, with D tentatively TRBD1 (6 bases). V was shortened by 2 bases and J by 2 bases, with 13 bases between the two germline ends. The CDR3 extends over 15 amino acids. Per the germline V gene, CDR1 is LNHDA and CDR2 is SQIVND (reference sequence). The DNA of the CDR3 is TGTGCCAGTAGTATAAAAGGGGGAGACACCTACGAGCAGTACTTC. This encodes CASSIKGGDTYEQYF.

The chain has TRBV5-1 and TRBJ2-7, with D unresolved. Trimming stripped 0 bases from V and 5 bases from J, with 15 bases between. The CDR3 totals 15 residues. In germline, CDR1 is SGHRS, CDR2 YFSETQ. The CDR3 is CASSLVVSTVNEQYF. CDR3 DNA: TGCGCCAGCAGCTTGGTAGTTTCGACTGTAAACGAGCAGTACTTC. Together with reference TRBV5-1 and TRBJ2-7, the CDR3 gives the full variable domain: KAGVTQTPRYLIKTRGQQVTLSCSPISGHRSVSWYQQTPGQGLQFLFEYFSETQRNKGNFPGRFSGRQFSNSRSEMNVSTLELGDSALYLCASSLVVSTVNEQYFGPGTRLTVT.

This rearrangement joins TRBV29-1 to TRBJ1-1; D remains ambiguous. The CDR3 spans 16 residues. Germline V gene lookup returns CDR1 SQVTM and CDR2 ANQGSEA. V was cut by 4 bases and J by 3 bases, with 21 bases left in between. CDR3 residues: CSVVGGVGLSDTEAFF. The CDR3 DNA reads as TGCAGCGTTGTTGGCGGGGTTGGATTATCGGACACTGAAGCTTTCTTT.

The chain uses TRBV6-6 and TRBJ2-7, with 13 bases matching TRBD2. The CDR3 contains 15 residues. Germline CDR1 is MNHNY and CDR2 is SVGAGI (reference sequence). The junction had 6 bases not matched to a gene; V was cut back by 5 bases and J by 5 bases. CDR3 amino acids: CASSPPGTSGNEQYF. Written as DNA, the CDR3 is TGTGCCAGCAGTCCCCCCGGGACTAGCGGGAACGAGCAGTACTTC.

The rearrangement uses TRBV7-9 and TRBJ2-7, with 14 nucleotides matching TRBD2. The CDR3 is made up of 15 amino acids. The V gene's germline CDR1 is SEHNR and CDR2 FQNEAQ (reference sequence). V gave up 5 bases and J gave up 6 bases; unmatched junction bases: 6. In DNA form, the CDR3 reads TGTGCCAGCAGCCCCCGGGGACTAGCGGGAGTCGAGCAGTACTTC. Translated: CASSPRGLAGVEQYF.

The V gene is TRBV30, the J gene TRBJ1-2; TRBD1 might be the D (6 bases). CDR3 length: 14 residues. The germline V and J ends were trimmed by 1 base and 4 bases, with 13 bases remaining between them. CDR1 is GTSNPN, CDR2 SVGIG, per germline (reference sequence). CDR3 nucleotides: TGTGCCTGGAGTGCGGGGGGCTGGGGCTATGGCTACACCTTC. Translating it yields CAWSAGGWGYGYTF.

This clonotype was counted only a few times. This rearrangement joins TRBV30 to TRBJ2-7; weak D call: TRBD2 (5 bases). Looked up from germline, CDR1 is GTSNPN and CDR2 is SVGIG (reference sequence). V was trimmed by 4 bases and J by 3 bases, leaving 7 bases between them. This CDR3 has 11 amino acids. DNA of the CDR3: TGTGCCTGGACGGGGAGCTACGAGCAGTACTTC. This encodes CAWTGSYEQYF.

This clonotype was recorded only once. The V gene is TRBV5-1, the J gene TRBJ2-5; D is unclear. Germline CDR1 reads SGHRS; CDR2 reads YFSETQ. V shed 0 bases and J shed 4 bases, with 13 bases lying between them. This CDR3 is 15 amino acids long. The CDR3 DNA follows: TGCGCCAGCAGCTTGGTTTCAGGAGTAGGAGAGACCCAGTACTTC. Encoded protein: CASSLVSGVGETQYF.

This chain links TRBV28 with TRBJ2-7; 11 nucleotides line up with TRBD1. V lost 5 bases to trimming and J lost 6 bases; unmatched junction nucleotides: 6. The germline V gene has CDR1 MDHEN and CDR2 SYDVKM. The CDR3 totals 14 residues. The CDR3 region is CASSPPGTGGEQYF. The CDR3 DNA is TGTGCCAGCAGTCCTCCAGGGACAGGGGGCGAGCAGTACTTC.

This clonotype was observed a few times. The gene calls are TRBV18 and TRBJ1-2, with D possibly matching TRBD1 (6 bases). Trimming shortened V by 3 bases and J by 8 bases, and 7 bases separated the two germline ends. The germline V gene has CDR1 KGHSH and CDR2 LQKENI. There are 11 residues in the CDR3. CDR3 in amino acids: CASSPGAGYTF. The CDR3 coding sequence is TGTGCCAGCTCACCGGGGGCCGGCTACACCTTC.

The chain uses TRBV5-1 and TRBJ2-5; D unresolved. CDR1 SGHRS and CDR2 YFSETQ come from the germline V gene. The CDR3 has 14 residues. Trimming took 1 base from V and 0 from J, leaving 7 bases between them. In nucleotides, the CDR3 is TGCGCCAGCAGCTTGTGGGCTAACCAAGAGACCCAGTACTTC. Translating it yields CASSLWANQETQYF. Complete variable domain (other parts from reference TRBV5-1 and TRBJ2-5): KAGVTQTPRYLIKTRGQQVTLSCSPISGHRSVSWYQQTPGQGLQFLFEYFSETQRNKGNFPGRFSGRQFSNSRSEMNVSTLELGDSALYLCASSLWANQETQYFGPGTRLLVL.

This chain links TRBV25-1 with TRBJ2-5; 7 bases map to TRBD2. Germline trimming cut 8 bases from V and 5 bases from J; bases unmatched to any gene: 11. Germline V gene sequence: CDR1 MGHDK, CDR2 SYGVNS. This CDR3 is 14 amino acids long. CDR3 protein: CASLGGRALETQYF. The CDR3, as DNA: TGTGCCAGCCTGGGGGGGAGGGCCCTGGAGACCCAGTACTTC.

The chain joins TRBV5-1 to TRBJ2-5; maybe TRBD2 (5 bases). Germline CDR1 SGHRS, CDR2 YFSETQ. CDR3 size: 15 residues. Trimming removed 0 bases from V and 4 bases from J, with 13 bases in between. CDR3 DNA: TGCGCCAGCAGCTTGGTTGCCGGGGATGGAGAGACCCAGTACTTC. Translating it yields CASSLVAGDGETQYF.

This clonotype was recorded once. The rearrangement uses TRBV29-1 and TRBJ1-5, with D possibly matching TRBD1 (5 bases). Trimming took 7 bases from V and 3 from J, leaving 10 bases between them. The CDR3 sequence is 12 residues long. Germline assignment: CDR1 SQVTM and CDR2 ANQGSEA. Here the CDR3 DNA reads TGCAGCGGAGGGGAGGTCAATCAGCCCCAGCATTTT. This sequence encodes CSGGEVNQPQHF.